This T cell receptor (beta chain) was found in a study of Ad26.COV2.S vaccination and SARS-CoV-2 variants. About the research overall: As a participant in COV1001, the donor was in the Ad26.COV2.S trial arm. By the intramuscular route, Ad26.COV2.S was given once, or twice 56 days apart.

The treatment: around 19 received Ad26.COV2.S at low or high dose, single or two shots; 5 received placebo; per-sample allocation not given. On day 63 after the first injection, vaccine and placebo recipients gave samples. Donation was by an adult aged 18-55 years who was in Boston. From germline, CDR1 is SGHNT and CDR2 YYREEE (reference sequence). V was trimmed by 3 bases and J by 1 base, leaving 14 bases between them. This CDR3 comprises 15 residues. Assay used: immunoSEQ multiplex PCR; TCRdb lists only in-frame clones, some missing. Of hundreds of thousands of clones in the sample, about 90% were seen once. Study conclusions and caveats: Total responses of T cells may have been underestimated by the analyses of TCR breadth and depth.

As regards this clone: Antigen: not known.

The V gene is TRBV5-4, the J gene TRBJ2-7, with a possible D match to TRBD1 (5 bases). The sample here was peripheral blood, taken in a trial of Ad26.COV2.S vaccine versus placebo. This sequence was found in a person between 18 and 65 years old who received the Ad26.COV2.S COVID-19 vaccine or a placebo. CDR3 bases: TGTGCCAGCAGCTCTGGGGCAGCCCCATCCTACGAGCAGTACTTC. Protein: CASSSGAAPSYEQYF. The complete variable domain, with remaining parts taken from reference TRBV5-4 and TRBJ2-7, reads ETGVTQSPTHLIKTRGQQVTLRCSSQSGHNTVSWYQQALGQGPQFIFQYYREEENGRGNFPPRFSGLQFPNYSSELNVNALELDDSALYLCASSSGAAPSYEQYFGPGTRLTVT.